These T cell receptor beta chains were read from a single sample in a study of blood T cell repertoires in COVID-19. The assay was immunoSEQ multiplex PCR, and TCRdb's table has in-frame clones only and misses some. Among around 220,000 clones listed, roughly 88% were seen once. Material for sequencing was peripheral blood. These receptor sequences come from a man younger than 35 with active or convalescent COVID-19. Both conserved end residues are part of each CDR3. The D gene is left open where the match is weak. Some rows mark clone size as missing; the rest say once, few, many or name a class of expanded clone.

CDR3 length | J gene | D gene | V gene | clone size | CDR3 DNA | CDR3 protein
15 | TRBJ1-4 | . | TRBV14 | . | TGTGCCAGCAGCCAAGGGGCGACCGAATCTTCGAAACTGTTTTTT | CASSQGATESSKLFF
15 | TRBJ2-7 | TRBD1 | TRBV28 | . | TGTGCCAGCAGTCGCGCCGCGGACAGGGACTACGAGCAGTACTTC | CASSRAADRDYEQYF
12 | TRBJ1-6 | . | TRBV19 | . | TGTGCCAGTAGTATGAGCAATTCACCCCTCCACTTT | CASSMSNSPLHF
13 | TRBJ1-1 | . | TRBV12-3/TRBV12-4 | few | TGTGCCAGCAGATGGAGGGGAAATCCTGAAGCTTTCTTT | CASRWRGNPEAFF
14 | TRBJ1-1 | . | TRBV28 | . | TGTGCCAGCAGTTCTACAGGCCTGAACACTGAAGCTTTCTTT | CASSSTGLNTEAFF
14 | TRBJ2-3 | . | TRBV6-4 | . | TGTGCCAGCAGTGCTAGCGCTAGCACAGATACGCAGTATTTT | CASSASASTDTQYF
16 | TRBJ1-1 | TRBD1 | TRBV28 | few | TGTGCCAGCAGTTTAGTGAAGACCGGGACAGGGGCTGAAGCTTTCTTT | CASSLVKTGTGAEAFF
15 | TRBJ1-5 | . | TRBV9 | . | TGTGCCAGCAGCCCGAGTGTAGGGGGCAATCAGCCCCAGCATTTT | CASSPSVGGNQPQHF
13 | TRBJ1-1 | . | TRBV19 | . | TGTGCCAGTAGTCCGAGTGCTATCCCTGAAGCTTTCTTT | CASSPSAIPEAFF
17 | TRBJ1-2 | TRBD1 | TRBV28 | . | TGTGCCAGCAGTTCCCCCGGGACAGGGGGCTATGTCTATGGCTACACCTTC | CASSSPGTGGYVYGYTF
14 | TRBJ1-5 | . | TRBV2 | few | TGTGCCAGCAGTGCCGGGGGGGAGCATCAGCCCCAGCATTTT | CASSAGGEHQPQHF
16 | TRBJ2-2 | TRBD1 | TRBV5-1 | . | TGCGCCAGCAGCTATTCCGGGACAGTGAACACCGGGGAGCTGTTTTTT | CASSYSGTVNTGELFF
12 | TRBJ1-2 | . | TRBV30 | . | TGTGCCTGGAGTGTATCGAGCCGGGGCTACACCTTC | CAWSVSSRGYTF
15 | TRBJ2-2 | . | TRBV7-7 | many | TGTGCTAGCAGCTTAGGCAGGGCGAACACCGGGGAGCTGTTTTTT | CASSLGRANTGELFF
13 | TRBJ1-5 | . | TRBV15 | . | TGTGCCACCAGCAGCCCCGGTAGCCAGCCCCAGCATTTT | CATSSPGSQPQHF
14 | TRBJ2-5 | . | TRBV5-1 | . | TGCGCCAGCAGCGCAGCCGGGATGGGGGAGACCCAGTACTTC | CASSAAGMGETQYF
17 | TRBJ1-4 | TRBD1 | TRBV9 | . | TGTGCCAGCAGCTCTGGACAGGGAGGTAGTTCGGGTGAAAAACTGTTTTTT | CASSSGQGGSSGEKLFF
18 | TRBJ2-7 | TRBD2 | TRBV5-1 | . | TGCGCCAGCAGCTTAAGATCGGGACTAGCGGGAAGGCAATACGAGCAGTACTTC | CASSLRSGLAGRQYEQYF
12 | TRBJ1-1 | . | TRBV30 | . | TGTGCCTGGATAACGGGGATAACTGAAGCTTTCTTT | CAWITGITEAFF
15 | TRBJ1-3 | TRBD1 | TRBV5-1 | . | TGCGCCAGCAGCCCCTCCGGGACAGCTGGAAACACCATATATTTT | CASSPSGTAGNTIYF
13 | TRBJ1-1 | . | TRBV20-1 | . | TGCAGTGCTAGTAGGGGAGGGGACACTGAAGCTTTCTTT | CSASRGGDTEAFF
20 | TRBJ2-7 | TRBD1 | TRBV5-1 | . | TGCGCCAGCCGCTGGGGGGGAGATACCGGGACAGGGTTAAAGAACTACGAGCAGTACTTC | CASRWGGDTGTGLKNYEQYF
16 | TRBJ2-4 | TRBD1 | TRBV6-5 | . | TGTGCCAGCAGTTACTCGGACAGGGTCGGGAGAAACATTCAGTACTTC | CASSYSDRVGRNIQYF
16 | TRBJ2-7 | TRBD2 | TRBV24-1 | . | TGTGCCACCAGTGAACCTCTAGCGGGAGGTACCGACGAGCAGTACTTC | CATSEPLAGGTDEQYF
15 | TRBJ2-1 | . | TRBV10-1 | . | TGCGCCAGCAGTGACCCAGGGCTCGGGGGTAATGAGCAGTTCTTC | CASSDPGLGGNEQFF
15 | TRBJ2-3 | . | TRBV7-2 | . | TGTGCCAGCAGCTTAGGAATGAGCGGCACAGATACGCAGTATTTT | CASSLGMSGTDTQYF
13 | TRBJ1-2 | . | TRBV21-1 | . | TGTGCCAGCAGCACCCCACGAGGCTATGGCTACACCTTC | CASSTPRGYGYTF
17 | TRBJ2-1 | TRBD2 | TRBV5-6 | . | TGTGCCAGCAGCTTCTCTCAGGGACTAGTGGGCGTCAATGAGCAGTTCTTC | CASSFSQGLVGVNEQFF
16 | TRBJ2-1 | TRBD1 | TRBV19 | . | TGTGCCAGTAGTACAGGGACAGGGAATGGCTACAATGAGCAGTTCTTC | CASSTGTGNGYNEQFF
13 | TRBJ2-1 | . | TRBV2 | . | TGTGCCAGCAGTGTAGGCTATTTCTCGCAGGAGTTCTTC | CASSVGYFSQEFF
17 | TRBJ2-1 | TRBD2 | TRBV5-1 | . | TGCGCCAGCAGCCACGCGACTAGCGGGAGGGCCGCTGGTGAGCAGTTCTTC | CASSHATSGRAAGEQFF
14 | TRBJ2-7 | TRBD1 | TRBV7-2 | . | TGTGCCAGCAGCTTAGGGGGACAGATCTACGAGCAGTACTTC | CASSLGGQIYEQYF
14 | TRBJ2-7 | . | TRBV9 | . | TGTGCCAGCAGCGTCCGGGACTCCTCCCCCGGGCAGTACTTC | CASSVRDSSPGQYF
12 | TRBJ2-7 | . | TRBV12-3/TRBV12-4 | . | TGTGCCAGCATAGGGAGATCCTACGAGCAGTACTTC | CASIGRSYEQYF
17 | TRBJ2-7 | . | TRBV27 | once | TGTGCCAGCAGAAGTCGATTCAGCGGTTTCGGCTCCTACGAGCAGTACTTC | CASRSRFSGFGSYEQYF
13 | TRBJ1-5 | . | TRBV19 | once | TGTGCCAGTAGTATAGGCAGGGATCAGCCCCAGCATTTT | CASSIGRDQPQHF
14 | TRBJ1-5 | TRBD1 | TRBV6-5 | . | TGTGCCAGCAGTTTGACAGGGGTCGGCCAGCCCCAGCATTTT | CASSLTGVGQPQHF
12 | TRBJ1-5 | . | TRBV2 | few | TGTGCCAGCGGGGCGGTTAATCAGCCCCAGCATTTT | CASGAVNQPQHF
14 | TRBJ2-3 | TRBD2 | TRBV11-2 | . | TGTGCCAGCAGCTTAAGCGGGGGCACAGATACGCAGTATTTT | CASSLSGGTDTQYF
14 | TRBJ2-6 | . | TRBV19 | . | TGTGCCAGTAGCACGACTCCTGGGGCCAACGTCCTGACTTTC | CASSTTPGANVLTF
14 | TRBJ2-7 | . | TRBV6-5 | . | TGTGCCAGCAGGAAGGGGATAGGGGCTTACGAGCAGTACTTC | CASRKGIGAYEQYF
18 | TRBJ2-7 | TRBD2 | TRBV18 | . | TGTGCCAGCTCACCACCCCCTAGCGGGAGGGCATATTTCTGGGAGCAGTACTTC | CASSPPPSGRAYFWEQYF
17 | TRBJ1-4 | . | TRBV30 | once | TGTGCCTGGGCCCGGAGTAGAGCCGGCTTAACTAATGAAAAACTGTTTTTT | CAWARSRAGLTNEKLFF
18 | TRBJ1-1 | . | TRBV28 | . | TGTGCCAGCAGTCCACACCATTACGCGGTGGAGAATTATACTGAAGCTTTCTTT | CASSPHHYAVENYTEAFF
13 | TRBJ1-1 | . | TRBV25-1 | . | TGTGCCAGCAGGGACAGACTGAACACTGAAGCTTTCTTT | CASRDRLNTEAFF
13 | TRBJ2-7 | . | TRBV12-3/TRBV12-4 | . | TGTGCCAGCAGCCCCTCCGGGGTTCGGGAGCAGTACTTC | CASSPSGVREQYF
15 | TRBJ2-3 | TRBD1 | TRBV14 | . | TGTGCCAGCAGCCAAGTCGGATTTGGACAGGGGACGCAGTATTTT | CASSQVGFGQGTQYF
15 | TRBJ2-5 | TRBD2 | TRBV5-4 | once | TGTGCCAGCAGCTCTAAAGCGGGAGTAGCAGAGACCCAGTACTTC | CASSSKAGVAETQYF
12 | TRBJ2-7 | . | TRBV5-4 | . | TGTGCCAGCAGCCGAGGATCCTACGAGCAGTACTTC | CASSRGSYEQYF
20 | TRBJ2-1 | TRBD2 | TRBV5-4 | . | TGTGCCAGCAGCTTGGGGGGGCTAGCGGGAGAGGGCAGCTCCTACAATGAGCAGTTCTTC | CASSLGGLAGEGSSYNEQFF
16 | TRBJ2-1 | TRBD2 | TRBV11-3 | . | TGTGCCAGCAGCCCAACTAGCGGGAGTACCCACAATGAGCAGTTCTTC | CASSPTSGSTHNEQFF
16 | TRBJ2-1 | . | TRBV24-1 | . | TGTGCCACCAGTGGGGTAGCGCAGGGGAGCTACAATGAGCAGTTCTTC | CATSGVAQGSYNEQFF
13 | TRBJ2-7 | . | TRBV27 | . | TGTGCCAGCAGTCGCGGATCGACCTACGAGCAGTACTTC | CASSRGSTYEQYF
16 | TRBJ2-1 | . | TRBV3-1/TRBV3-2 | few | TGTGCCAGCACGAACCTAGGAGGCTCCCTAAACCGAAGACAGTTCTTC | CASTNLGGSLNRRQFF
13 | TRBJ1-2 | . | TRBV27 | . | TGTGCCAGCAGTTTAAGCCCCGAATATGGCTACACCTTC | CASSLSPEYGYTF
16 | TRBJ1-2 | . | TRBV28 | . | TGTGCCAGCAGCCTAGGACTGGGGGGGAGAGACTATGGCTACACCTTC | CASSLGLGGRDYGYTF